This TCR beta chain derives from a study of blood T cell repertoires in COVID-19. Turning to the study itself: COVID-19 samples from acute and convalescent phases originated in the United States, Italy and Spain. Sources were T cells, B-cell-depleted T cells, or PBMCs; the material itself was cDNA or gDNA.

Per the germline V gene, CDR1 is LGHDT and CDR2 is YNNKEL (reference sequence). The CDR3 is 14 amino acids. Trimming removed 6 bases from V and 7 bases from J, with 18 bases in between. Methods used by the authors: The authors estimated nucleated cell counts from reference gene primer amplification. Method: immunoSEQ multiplex PCR; TCRdb's copy keeps in-frame clones and lacks some. Clonal size and the V and J genes are those of that table, whereas D and trimming came from the DNA. The data contain around 65,000 clones, roughly 80% of them singletons. The sequencing input was peripheral blood. The chain uses TRBV3-1 (or the pseudogene TRBV3-2) and TRBJ1-1, with D possibly TRBD1 on 6 matching bases. This receptor was identified in a man aged 55 to 69 with acute or convalescent COVID-19. CDR3 DNA: TGTGCCAGCAGTCGGGCCGGGACAAACCTTGAAGCTTTCTTT. Its protein product is CASSRAGTNLEAFF.